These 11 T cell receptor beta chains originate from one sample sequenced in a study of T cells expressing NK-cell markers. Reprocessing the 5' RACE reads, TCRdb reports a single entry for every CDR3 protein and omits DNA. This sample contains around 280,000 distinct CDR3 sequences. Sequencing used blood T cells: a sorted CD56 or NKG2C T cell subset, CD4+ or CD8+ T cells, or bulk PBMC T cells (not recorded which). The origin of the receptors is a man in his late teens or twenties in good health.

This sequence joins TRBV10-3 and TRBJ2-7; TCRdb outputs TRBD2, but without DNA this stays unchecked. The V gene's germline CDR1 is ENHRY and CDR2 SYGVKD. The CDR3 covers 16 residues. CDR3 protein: CAISERGLEAAYEQYF.

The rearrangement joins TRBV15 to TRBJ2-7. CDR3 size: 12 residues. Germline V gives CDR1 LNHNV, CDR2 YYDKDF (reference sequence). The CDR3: CATSKPGYEQYF.

CDR3 residues: CASSRESGTQYF. The V call is TRBV4-3, the J call TRBJ2-5; TCRdb proposes TRBD2, but this gene call is untestable without DNA. CDR1 and CDR2 from the germline V gene are LGHNA and YSLEER. The CDR3 sequence is 12 residues long.

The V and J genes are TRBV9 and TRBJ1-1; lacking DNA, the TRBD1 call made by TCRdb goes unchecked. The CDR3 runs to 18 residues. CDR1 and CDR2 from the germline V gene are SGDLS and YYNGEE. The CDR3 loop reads CASSGHRGASYLNTEAFF.

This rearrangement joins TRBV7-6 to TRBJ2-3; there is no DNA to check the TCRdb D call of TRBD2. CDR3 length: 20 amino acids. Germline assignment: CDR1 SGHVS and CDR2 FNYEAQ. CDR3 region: CASSSLRQLAGVGGTDTQYF.

The CDR3 protein is CASRSVVGVETQYF. The chain joins TRBV5-1 to TRBJ2-5; TCRdb returns TRBD2, unconfirmable since there is no DNA. CDR1 and CDR2 (germline): SGHRS, YFSETQ. CDR3 size: 14 residues.

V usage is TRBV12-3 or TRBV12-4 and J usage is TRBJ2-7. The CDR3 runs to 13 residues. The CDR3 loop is CASSLRVRFEQYF.

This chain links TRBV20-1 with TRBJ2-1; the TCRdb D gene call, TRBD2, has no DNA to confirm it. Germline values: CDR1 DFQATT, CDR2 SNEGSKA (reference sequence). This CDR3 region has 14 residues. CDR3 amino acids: CSARDFAGGFEQFF.

The CDR3 here is CASSRGAHTQYF. The chain has TRBV28 and TRBJ2-3; the TCRdb D gene call, TRBD1, has no DNA to confirm it. This CDR3 has 12 residues. Germline values: CDR1 MDHEN, CDR2 SYDVKM.

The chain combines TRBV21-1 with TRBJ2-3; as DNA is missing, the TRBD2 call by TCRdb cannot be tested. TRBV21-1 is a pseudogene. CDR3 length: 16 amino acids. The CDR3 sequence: CASSTGTSRLTDTQYF.

The CDR3 region is CASSLGQAVDQPQHF. The chain carries TRBV18 and TRBJ1-5; TCRdb names TRBD1, which stays unverified in the absence of DNA. Germline CDR1 KGHSH, CDR2 LQKENI. The CDR3 contains 15 residues.